This entry lists 31 T cell receptor beta chains sequenced from one sample in a study of control samples from healthy donors and cancer patients. Profiled with immunoSEQ multiplex PCR; TCRdb holds only in-frame clones, not every one. The table has 100,000 or so clones, around 82% seen once. The specimen sequenced was blood. Receptor source: a woman aged 45-60 years in good health.

This clone has a single count. The CDR3 nucleotides read TGTGCCAGCAGGTCGGGACTTTTGAACACTGAAGCTTTCTTT. Its protein is CASRSGLLNTEAFF. V and J are TRBV6-5 and TRBJ1-1; maybe TRBD1 (5 bases). V gave up 6 bases and J gave up 0 bases, with 11 bases separating them. The germline V gene encodes CDR1 MNHEY and CDR2 SVGAGI. CDR3 size: 14 residues.

The chain employs TRBV6-5 and TRBJ2-5, with 8 bases lining up with TRBD1. V shed 7 bases and J 4 bases; nucleotides not matched to a gene: 8. CDR1 is MNHEY, CDR2 SVGAGI, per germline. The CDR3 has 14 residues. In nucleotides, the CDR3 is TGTGCCAGCATCCTGGACAGGGTCGTAGAGACCCAGTACTTC. Its translation is CASILDRVVETQYF.

The chain employs TRBV30 and TRBJ2-7, with 7 bases aligning to TRBD2. Germline-derived CDR1 and CDR2 are GTSNPN and SVGIG (reference sequence). V was clipped by 1 base and J by 3 bases; unmatched bases: 6. CDR3 length: 14 residues. The CDR3 is CAWSGAGRNYEQYF. Written as DNA, the CDR3 is TGTGCCTGGAGTGGAGCGGGACGAAACTACGAGCAGTACTTC.

This clone showed up just a few times. This rearrangement joins TRBV7-2 to TRBJ1-2, with 10 nucleotides matching TRBD1. CDR1 and CDR2 (germline): SGHTA, FQGNSA. This CDR3 contains 14 residues. With V trimmed by 4 bases and J by 6 bases, 5 bases remained unmatched. CDR3 residues: CASSWPGQGNGYTF. The CDR3 region has the DNA TGTGCCAGCAGCTGGCCGGGACAGGGGAATGGCTACACCTTC.

This chain links TRBV7-2 with TRBJ1-6; D uncertain. The CDR3 loop spans 15 amino acids. Trimming took 0 bases from V and 0 from J, leaving 3 bases between them. Per the germline V gene, CDR1 is SGHTA and CDR2 is FQGNSA. CDR3 in DNA: TGTGCCAGCAGCTTAGCGAGCTCCTATAATTCACCCCTCCACTTT. As protein: CASSLASSYNSPLHF.

The chain carries TRBV6-5 and TRBJ2-7; D tentatively fits TRBD1 or TRBD2 (5 bases each). The germline gives CDR1 MNHEY, CDR2 SVGAGI. V gave up 5 bases and J gave up 3 bases, with 17 bases separating them. The CDR3 is 15 residues long. CDR3 amino acids: CASSHGAGPLYEQYF. CDR3 DNA sequence: TGTGCCAGCAGTCACGGGGCTGGGCCGCTCTACGAGCAGTACTTC.

The chain combines TRBV5-1 with TRBJ2-7; possible D gene TRBD1, 5 bases. Germline lookup yields CDR1 SGHRS and CDR2 YFSETQ. The CDR3 runs 12 residues. Deletions cut 5 bases from V and 5 bases from J, with 11 bases between. The CDR3 nucleotides are TGCGCCAGCAGTTTCGACAGAGACGAGCAGTACTTC. It encodes CASSFDRDEQYF. The full variable domain, completed using reference TRBV5-1 and TRBJ2-7, is KAGVTQTPRYLIKTRGQQVTLSCSPISGHRSVSWYQQTPGQGLQFLFEYFSETQRNKGNFPGRFSGRQFSNSRSEMNVSTLELGDSALYLCASSFDRDEQYFGPGTRLTVT.

There are a few counts of this clone. V and J are TRBV29-1 and TRBJ2-1; D call uncertain. The CDR3 sequence is 10 residues long. Trimming took off 5 bases at V and 7 bases at J, with 6 bases between the two ends. Germline CDR1 reads SQVTM; CDR2 reads ANQGSEA. Written as DNA, the CDR3 is TGCAGCGTTACTACGAATGAGCAGTTCTTC. As protein: CSVTTNEQFF.

The chain links TRBV28 to TRBJ2-3, with 8 bases identical to TRBD1. In germline, CDR1 is MDHEN, CDR2 SYDVKM. The J segment lost 1 base and the V segment lost 2 bases, leaving 8 bases of the junction unmatched. CDR3 length: 17 residues. CDR3 DNA sequence: TGTGCCAGCAGTTTAGGGCCCCAGGGACAGGGCACAGATACGCAGTATTTT. Translating it yields CASSLGPQGQGTDTQYF.

The genes are TRBV24-1 and TRBJ2-5; TRBD2 is a possible D gene (6 bases). The CDR3 has 14 residues. V was trimmed by 4 bases and J by 4 bases, leaving 12 bases between them. Germline CDR1 reads KGHDR; CDR2 reads SFDVKD. CDR3 bases: TGTGCCACCAGTGACCCCGGGGGTGGAGAGACCCAGTACTTC. It translates to CATSDPGGGETQYF.

The chain recombines TRBV19 with TRBJ2-7; D is perhaps TRBD2 (6 bases). Germline values: CDR1 LNHDA, CDR2 SQIVND (reference sequence). Trimming took 5 bases from V and 5 from J, leaving 16 bases between them. The CDR3 loop spans 14 amino acids. The CDR3 loop reads CASSLTAGGDEQYF. CDR3 bases: TGTGCCAGTAGTCTGACCGCTGGCGGGGACGAGCAGTACTTC.

The CDR3 sequence: CASSPAGDTQYF. The CDR3 DNA follows: TGCGCCAGCAGCCCGGCCGGGGATACGCAGTATTTT. V and J are TRBV5-1 and TRBJ2-3; the D is unclear. CDR1 and CDR2 (germline): SGHRS, YFSETQ. This CDR3 has 12 amino acids. Trimming shortened V by 4 bases and J by 6 bases, and 9 bases separated the two germline ends.

On this clone: Distinct nucleotide sequences in the sample also encode this CDR3. The chain links TRBV5-1 to TRBJ1-1; D call uncertain. This CDR3 contains 14 residues. The germline gives CDR1 SGHRS, CDR2 YFSETQ. The ends were cut back, 3 bases at V and 0 bases at J, with 9 bases in the middle. As DNA, the CDR3 is TGCGCCAGCAGCTCGGACGGAATGAACACTGAAGCTTTCTTT. Its protein is CASSSDGMNTEAFF.

V gene TRBV7-2 combines with J gene TRBJ2-2; 9 nucleotides align to TRBD2. V was pared by 0 bases and J by 4 bases, with 0 bases of the junction left unmatched. This CDR3 is 15 amino acids long. The germline V gene has CDR1 SGHTA and CDR2 FQGNSA. In DNA, the CDR3 is TGTGCCAGCAGCTTAGCTAGCGGGGGCACCGGGGAGCTGTTTTTT. Translated, it gives CASSLASGGTGELFF.

The rearrangement joins TRBV5-1 to TRBJ2-1, with 7 positions matching TRBD2. The V and J ends lost 4 bases and 3 bases, in that order; junction bases with no gene match: 10. CDR1 is SGHRS, CDR2 YFSETQ, per germline. This CDR3 spans 16 amino acids. The chain's CDR3 is CASSLLAGGGYNEQFF. The DNA for the CDR3 is TGCGCCAGCAGCCTACTAGCTGGGGGGGGCTACAATGAGCAGTTCTTC.

This chain connects TRBV7-2 to TRBJ1-4; the match to TRBD1 covers 8 bases. Looked up from germline, CDR1 is SGHTA and CDR2 is FQGNSA. The CDR3 totals 19 residues. Trimming cost V 1 base and J 6 bases; bases outside gene matches: 16. CDR3 sequence: CASSLEVPRRGQGYEKLFF. For the CDR3, the DNA is TGTGCCAGCAGCTTAGAGGTCCCCCGAAGAGGACAGGGCTATGAAAAACTGTTTTTT.

This rearrangement joins TRBV29-1 to TRBJ2-1; D not resolved. The V end was cut by 4 bases, the J end by 0 bases, with 7 bases between. The CDR3 has 13 residues. CDR1 SQVTM and CDR2 ANQGSEA come from the germline V gene. The CDR3 loop is CSVGAGSYNEQFF. The DNA for the CDR3 is TGCAGCGTTGGAGCTGGCTCCTACAATGAGCAGTTCTTC.

V and J are TRBV27 and TRBJ2-3; 7 positions match TRBD1. The CDR3 is 15 amino acids. Per the germline V gene, CDR1 is MNHEY and CDR2 is SMNVEV (reference sequence). After removal of 5 bases from V and 4 bases from J, the junction contained 9 bases not matched to a gene. This CDR3 is CASSQLGTAADTQYF. The CDR3 nucleotides are TGTGCCAGCAGTCAGCTCGGGACAGCCGCAGATACGCAGTATTTT.

The chain links TRBV27 to TRBJ2-2, with 9 positions matching TRBD1. The ends lost 6 bases at V and 9 bases at J; junction bases unmatched: 20. Germline V gene data show CDR1 as MNHEY and CDR2 as SMNVEV (reference sequence). This CDR3 comprises 18 residues. The CDR3 loop is CASSPKGRDRVVRRELFF. CDR3 bases: TGTGCCAGCAGCCCGAAGGGCCGGGACAGGGTCGTTCGTCGGGAGCTGTTTTTT.

The V call is TRBV5-4, the J call TRBJ1-2; D possibly corresponds to TRBD1 (6 bases). The V gene's germline CDR1 is SGHNT and CDR2 YYREEE (reference sequence). Trimming removed 0 bases from V and 4 bases from J, with 10 bases in between. CDR3 length equals 14 residues. The CDR3, as DNA: TGTGCCAGCAGCTTGGCACAGGGTGGCTATGGCTACACCTTC. Its protein product is CASSLAQGGYGYTF.

The chain couples TRBV7-6 to TRBJ2-1, with D perhaps matching TRBD2 (5 bases). This CDR3 contains 13 residues. Looked up from germline, CDR1 is SGHVS and CDR2 is FNYEAQ. V lost 5 bases to trimming and J lost 7 bases, with 12 bases between them. The CDR3 nucleotides are TGTGCCAGCAGCCCTCTAGCTCGGAATGAGCAGTTCTTC. Protein product: CASSPLARNEQFF.

The chain links TRBV4-1 to TRBJ2-7; TRBD1 agrees at 9 bases. Germline V CDR1 and CDR2: MGHRA, YSYEKL. V lost 3 bases and J lost 7; bases outside the gene matches: 10. CDR3 length: 15 amino acids. The CDR3: CASSHVGQGLREQYF. CDR3 in DNA: TGCGCCAGCAGCCATGTGGGACAGGGATTACGAGAGCAGTACTTC.

The rearrangement joins TRBV7-9 to TRBJ2-5, with 14 bases that match TRBD2. Germline CDR1 is SEHNR and CDR2 is FQNEAQ (reference sequence). CDR3 length: 16 amino acids. The V segment lost 8 bases and the J segment 3 bases; nucleotides outside the gene matches: 8. The CDR3 DNA follows: TGTGCCAGCCTAGGGTCGGGACTAGCGGGAGAAGAGACCCAGTACTTC. It translates to CASLGSGLAGEETQYF.

The chain carries TRBV6-6 and TRBJ2-3, with D maybe TRBD1 (6 bases). V dropped 5 bases and J dropped 5 bases, with 20 bases sitting between them. CDR3 length: 16 residues. The V gene's germline CDR1 is MNHNY and CDR2 SVGAGI (reference sequence). This chain's CDR3 is CASSNRVGESGDTQYF. Written as DNA, the CDR3 is TGTGCCAGCAGTAACAGGGTAGGAGAGAGTGGAGATACGCAGTATTTT.

This chain joins TRBV15 and TRBJ1-6, with D uncertain. The germline CDR1 and CDR2 sequences are LNHNV and YYDKDF (reference sequence). The V end was cut by 5 bases, the J end by 5 bases, with 16 bases between. The CDR3 spans 16 residues. This CDR3 is CATSARSAGNNSPLHF. The CDR3 bases are TGTGCCACCAGCGCTCGAAGTGCGGGGAATAATTCACCCCTCCACTTT. Combining the CDR3 with reference TRBV15 and TRBJ1-6 gives the whole variable domain DAMVIQNPRYQVTQFGKPVTLSCSQTLNHNVMYWYQQKSSQAPKLLFHYYDKDFNNEADTPDNFQSRRPNTSFCFLDIRSPGLGDTAMYLCATSARSAGNNSPLHFGNGTRLTVT.

This clone was seen a few times. The chain couples TRBV9 to TRBJ2-1; unclear D gene. The germline V gene has CDR1 SGDLS and CDR2 YYNGEE. CDR3 length equals 15 residues. V dropped 1 base and J dropped 4 bases, with 12 bases sitting between them. The CDR3, as DNA: TGTGCCAGCAGCGTATCAAATTGGATGTACAATGAGCAGTTCTTC. This encodes CASSVSNWMYNEQFF.

The rearrangement uses TRBV5-1 and TRBJ2-2; the D is unclear. Germline loops: CDR1 SGHRS, CDR2 YFSETQ. V shed 0 bases and J shed 5 bases, with 8 bases lying between them. This CDR3 comprises 14 residues. CDR3 DNA sequence: TGCGCCAGCAGCTTGGTCAGCCTAACCGGGGAGCTGTTTTTT. It specifies CASSLVSLTGELFF.

V usage is TRBV30 and J usage is TRBJ2-7; no definite D call. The CDR3 covers 14 residues. V lost 6 bases and J lost 0, with 15 bases in between. Germline lookup yields CDR1 GTSNPN and CDR2 SVGIG (reference sequence). The chain's CDR3 is CACTKAPSSYEQYF. Written as DNA, the CDR3 is TGTGCCTGCACAAAGGCCCCAAGCTCCTACGAGCAGTACTTC.

This clone appeared once. The rearrangement links TRBV7-8 to TRBJ1-3, with TRBD1 identical over 8 bases. This CDR3 region has 15 residues. Germline CDR1 SGHVS, CDR2 FQNEAQ. The trim removed 5 bases at V and 6 bases at J, leaving 9 bases unmatched. CDR3 region: CASSLDWTGINTIYF. The DNA of the CDR3 is TGTGCCAGCAGCCTAGACTGGACAGGGATAAACACCATATATTTT.

This chain uses TRBV9 with TRBJ1-1; D ambiguous. V was pared by 3 bases and J by 3 bases, with 9 bases between. Germline CDR1 SGDLS, CDR2 YYNGEE. The CDR3 is 13 amino acids. In nucleotides, the CDR3 is TGTGCCAGCAGCGCAGCCCCCTACACTGAAGCTTTCTTT. Translation gives CASSAAPYTEAFF. Supplemented by reference TRBV9 and TRBJ1-1, the full variable domain reads DSGVTQTPKHLITATGQRVTLRCSPRSGDLSVYWYQQSLDQGLQFLIQYYNGEERAKGNILERFSAQQFPDLHSELNLSSLELGDSALYFCASSAAPYTEAFFGQGTRLTVV.

Points on this clone: This CDR3 is also generated by other DNA sequences in the sample. The gene calls are TRBV7-2 and TRBJ2-5; 11 nucleotides line up with TRBD2. The trim removed 1 base at V and 4 bases at J, leaving 5 bases unmatched. CDR1 is SGHTA, CDR2 FQGNSA, per germline. CDR3 length: 16 amino acids. In DNA, the CDR3 is TGTGCCAGCAGCTTAGTTAGCGGGGGGGCCAGAGAGACCCAGTACTTC. It specifies CASSLVSGGARETQYF.